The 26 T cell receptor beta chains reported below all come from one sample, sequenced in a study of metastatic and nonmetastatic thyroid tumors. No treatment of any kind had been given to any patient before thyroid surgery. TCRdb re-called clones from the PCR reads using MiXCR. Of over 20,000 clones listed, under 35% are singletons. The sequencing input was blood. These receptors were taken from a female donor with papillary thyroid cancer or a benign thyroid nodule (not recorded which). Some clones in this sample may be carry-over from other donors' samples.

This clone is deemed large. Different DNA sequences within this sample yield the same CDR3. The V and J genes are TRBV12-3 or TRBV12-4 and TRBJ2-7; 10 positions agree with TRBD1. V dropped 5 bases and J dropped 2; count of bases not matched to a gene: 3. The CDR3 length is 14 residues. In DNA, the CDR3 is TGTGCCAGCAGTCCGGGGACAGGGGCCTACGAGCAGTACTTC. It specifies CASSPGTGAYEQYF.

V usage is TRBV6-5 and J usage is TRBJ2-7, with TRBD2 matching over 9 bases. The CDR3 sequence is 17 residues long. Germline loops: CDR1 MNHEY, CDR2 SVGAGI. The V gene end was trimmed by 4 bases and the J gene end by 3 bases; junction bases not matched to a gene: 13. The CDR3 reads CASSSIWGIAGDYEQYF. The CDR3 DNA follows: TGTGCCAGCAGTTCCATCTGGGGGATAGCGGGAGACTACGAGCAGTACTTC.

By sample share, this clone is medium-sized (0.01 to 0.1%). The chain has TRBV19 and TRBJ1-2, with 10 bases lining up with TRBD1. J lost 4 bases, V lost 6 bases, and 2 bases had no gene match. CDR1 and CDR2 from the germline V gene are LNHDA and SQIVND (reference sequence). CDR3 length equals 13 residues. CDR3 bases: TGTGCCAGTAGGACAGGGGGCCGCTATGGCTACACCTTC. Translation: CASRTGGRYGYTF.

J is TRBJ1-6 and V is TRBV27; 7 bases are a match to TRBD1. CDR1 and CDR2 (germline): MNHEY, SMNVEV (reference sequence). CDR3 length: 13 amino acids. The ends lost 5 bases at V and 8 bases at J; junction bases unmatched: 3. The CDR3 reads CASSGTAYSPLHF. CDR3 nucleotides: TGTGCCAGCAGTGGGACAGCCTATTCACCCCTCCACTTT.

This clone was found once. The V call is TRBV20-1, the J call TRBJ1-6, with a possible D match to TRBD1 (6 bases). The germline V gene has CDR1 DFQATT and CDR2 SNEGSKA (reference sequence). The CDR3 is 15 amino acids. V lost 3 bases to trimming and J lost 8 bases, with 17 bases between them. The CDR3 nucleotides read TGCAGTGCTAGTATCCCTGACCGGGGGCATTCACCCCTCCACTTT. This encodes CSASIPDRGHSPLHF.

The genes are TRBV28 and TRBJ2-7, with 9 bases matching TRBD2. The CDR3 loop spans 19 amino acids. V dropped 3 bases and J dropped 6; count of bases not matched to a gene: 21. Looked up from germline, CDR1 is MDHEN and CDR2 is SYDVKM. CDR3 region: CASSFGSGSYWGRGSEQYF. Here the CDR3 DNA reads TGTGCCAGCAGTTTCGGTAGCGGGAGTTATTGGGGGAGGGGGTCCGAGCAGTACTTC.

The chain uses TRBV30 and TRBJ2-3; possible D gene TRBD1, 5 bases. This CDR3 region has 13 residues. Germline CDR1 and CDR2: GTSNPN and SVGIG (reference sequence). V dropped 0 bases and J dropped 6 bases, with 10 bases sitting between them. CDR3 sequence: CAWSVGVGDTQYF. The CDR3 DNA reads TGTGCCTGGAGTGTAGGGGTAGGCGATACGCAGTATTTT.

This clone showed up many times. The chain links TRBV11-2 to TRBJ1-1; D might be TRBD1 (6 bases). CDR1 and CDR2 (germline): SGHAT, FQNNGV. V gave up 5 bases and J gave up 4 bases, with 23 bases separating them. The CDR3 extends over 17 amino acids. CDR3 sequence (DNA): TGTGCCAGCAGCCGCCGGGAGGGGGGTATGACGAGCACTGAAGCTTTCTTT. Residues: CASSRREGGMTSTEAFF.

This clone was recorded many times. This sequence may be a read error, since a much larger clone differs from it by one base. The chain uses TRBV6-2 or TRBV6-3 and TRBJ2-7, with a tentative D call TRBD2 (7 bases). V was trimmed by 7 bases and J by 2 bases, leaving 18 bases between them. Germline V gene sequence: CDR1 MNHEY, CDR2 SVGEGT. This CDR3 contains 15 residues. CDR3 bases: TGTGCCAGCACCTTGACTGGCGGGGGCCCCTACGAGCAGTACTTC. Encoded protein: CASTLTGGGPYEQYF.

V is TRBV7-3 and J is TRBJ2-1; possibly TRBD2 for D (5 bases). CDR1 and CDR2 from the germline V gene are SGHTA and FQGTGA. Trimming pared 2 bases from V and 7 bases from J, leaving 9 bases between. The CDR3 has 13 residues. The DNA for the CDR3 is TGTGCCAGCAGCTTATCAGGAGGTAATGAGCAGTTCTTC. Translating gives CASSLSGGNEQFF.

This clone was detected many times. The DNA for the CDR3 is TGCAGTGCCGCATACGGGGGGGCCCGCGCAGATACGCAGTATTTT. The encoded protein is CSAAYGGARADTQYF. The V and J genes are TRBV20-1 and TRBJ2-3, with 8 bases fitting TRBD2. The CDR3 has 15 amino acids. V shed 6 bases and J 4 bases; nucleotides not matched to a gene: 12. Germline CDR1 reads DFQATT; CDR2 reads SNEGSKA (reference sequence).

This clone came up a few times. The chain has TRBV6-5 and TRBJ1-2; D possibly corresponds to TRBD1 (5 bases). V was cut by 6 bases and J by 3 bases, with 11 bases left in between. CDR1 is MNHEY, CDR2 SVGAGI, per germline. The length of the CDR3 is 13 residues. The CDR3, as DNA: TGTGCCAGCAGGTTAGGACAACACTATGGCTACACCTTC. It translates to CASRLGQHYGYTF.

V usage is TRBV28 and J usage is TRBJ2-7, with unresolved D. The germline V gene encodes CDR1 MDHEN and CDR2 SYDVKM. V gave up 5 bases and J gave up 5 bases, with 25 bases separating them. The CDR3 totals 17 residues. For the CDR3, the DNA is TGTGCCAGCAGTCCCTCCGCTAGTGTTAAGTCGTTCCACGAGCAGTACTTC. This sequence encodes CASSPSASVKSFHEQYF.

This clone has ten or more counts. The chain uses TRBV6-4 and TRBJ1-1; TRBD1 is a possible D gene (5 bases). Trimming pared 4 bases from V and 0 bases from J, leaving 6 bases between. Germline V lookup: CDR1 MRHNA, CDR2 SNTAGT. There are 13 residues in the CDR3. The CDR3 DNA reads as TGTGCCAGCAGTGCGACAGTGAACACTGAAGCTTTCTTT. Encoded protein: CASSATVNTEAFF.

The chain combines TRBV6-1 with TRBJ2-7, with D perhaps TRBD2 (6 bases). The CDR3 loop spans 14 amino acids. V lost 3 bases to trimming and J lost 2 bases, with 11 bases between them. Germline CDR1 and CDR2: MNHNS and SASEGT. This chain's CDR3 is CASSDLWGAYEQYF. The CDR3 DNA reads TGTGCCAGCAGTGACTTGTGGGGGGCCTACGAGCAGTACTTC.

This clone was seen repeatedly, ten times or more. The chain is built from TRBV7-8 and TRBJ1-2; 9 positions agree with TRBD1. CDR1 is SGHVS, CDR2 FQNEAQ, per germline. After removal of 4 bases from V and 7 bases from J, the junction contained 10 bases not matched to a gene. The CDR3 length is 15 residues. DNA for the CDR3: TGTGCCAGCAGCTCCTACACAGGGGGCGGTGGTGGCTACACCTTC. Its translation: CASSSYTGGGGGYTF.

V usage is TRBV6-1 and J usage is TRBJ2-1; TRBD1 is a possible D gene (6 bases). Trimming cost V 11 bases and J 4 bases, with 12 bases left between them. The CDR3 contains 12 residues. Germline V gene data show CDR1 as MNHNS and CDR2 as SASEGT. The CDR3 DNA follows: TGTGCCGGCCCGGACAGTTACAATGAGCAGTTCTTC. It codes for CAGPDSYNEQFF.

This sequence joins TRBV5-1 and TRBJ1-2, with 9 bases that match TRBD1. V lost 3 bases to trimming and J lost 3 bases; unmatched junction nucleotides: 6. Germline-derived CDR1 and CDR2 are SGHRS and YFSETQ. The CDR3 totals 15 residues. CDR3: CASSSGTGLDYGYTF. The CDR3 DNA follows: TGCGCCAGCAGCTCCGGGACAGGGTTGGACTATGGCTACACCTTC.

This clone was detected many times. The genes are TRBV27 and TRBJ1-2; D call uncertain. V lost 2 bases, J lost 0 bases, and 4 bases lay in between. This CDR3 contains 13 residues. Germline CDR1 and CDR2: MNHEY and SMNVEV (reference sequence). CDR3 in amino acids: CASSLDPNYGYTF. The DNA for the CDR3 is TGTGCCAGCAGTTTAGACCCTAACTATGGCTACACCTTC.

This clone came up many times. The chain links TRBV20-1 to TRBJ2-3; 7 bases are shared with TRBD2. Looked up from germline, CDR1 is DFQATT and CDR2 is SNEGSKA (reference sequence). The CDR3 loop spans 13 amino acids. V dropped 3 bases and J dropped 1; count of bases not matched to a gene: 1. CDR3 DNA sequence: TGCAGTGCTAGTACTAGCGGCACAGATACGCAGTATTTT. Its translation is CSASTSGTDTQYF.

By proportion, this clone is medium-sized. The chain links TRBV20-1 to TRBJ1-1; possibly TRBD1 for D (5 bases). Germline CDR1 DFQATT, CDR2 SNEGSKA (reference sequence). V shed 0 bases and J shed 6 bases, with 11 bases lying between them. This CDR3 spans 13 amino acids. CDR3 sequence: CSARDGRGAEAFF. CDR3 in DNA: TGCAGTGCTAGAGATGGAAGGGGCGCTGAAGCTTTCTTT.

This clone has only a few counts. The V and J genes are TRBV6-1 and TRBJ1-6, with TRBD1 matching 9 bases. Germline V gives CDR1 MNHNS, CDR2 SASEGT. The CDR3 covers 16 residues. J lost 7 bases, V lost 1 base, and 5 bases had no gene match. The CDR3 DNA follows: TGTGCCAGCAGTGAAGTAGGGGGACAGGGCAATTCACCCCTCCACTTT. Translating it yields CASSEVGGQGNSPLHF.

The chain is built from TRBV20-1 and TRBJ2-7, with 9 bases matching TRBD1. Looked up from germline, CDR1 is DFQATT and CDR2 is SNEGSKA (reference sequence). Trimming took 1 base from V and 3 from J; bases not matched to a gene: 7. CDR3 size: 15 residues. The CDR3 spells CSARGSGTGFYEQYF. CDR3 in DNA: TGCAGTGCTAGAGGATCCGGGACAGGGTTCTACGAGCAGTACTTC.

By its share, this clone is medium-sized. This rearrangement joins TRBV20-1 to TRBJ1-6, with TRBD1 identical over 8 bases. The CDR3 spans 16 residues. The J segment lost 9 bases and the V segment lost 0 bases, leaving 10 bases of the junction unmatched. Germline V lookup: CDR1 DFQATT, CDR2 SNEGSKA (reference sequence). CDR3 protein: CSARDPLTGAGSPLHF. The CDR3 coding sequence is TGCAGTGCTAGAGATCCCCTGACAGGGGCCGGTTCACCCCTCCACTTT.

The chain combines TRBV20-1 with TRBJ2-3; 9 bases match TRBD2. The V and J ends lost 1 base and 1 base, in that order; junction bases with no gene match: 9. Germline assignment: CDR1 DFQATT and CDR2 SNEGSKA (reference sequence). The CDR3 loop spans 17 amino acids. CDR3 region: CSARAGGRAGGTDTQYF. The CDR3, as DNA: TGCAGTGCTAGAGCCGGCGGGAGGGCCGGAGGCACAGATACGCAGTATTTT.

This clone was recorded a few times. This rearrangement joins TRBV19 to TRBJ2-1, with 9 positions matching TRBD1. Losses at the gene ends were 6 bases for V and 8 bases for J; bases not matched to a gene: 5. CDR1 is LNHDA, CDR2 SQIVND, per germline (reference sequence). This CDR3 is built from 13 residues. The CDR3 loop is CASRGQGGYEQFF. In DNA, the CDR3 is TGTGCCAGTAGGGGACAGGGAGGTTATGAGCAGTTCTTC.